This T cell receptor beta chain came from a study of beta chain features in type 1 diabetes. The CDR3 totals 12 residues. Trimming left V 4 bases short and J 4 bases short, with 4 bases between. Per germline, CDR1 KGHSH and CDR2 LQKENI. A single heparinised draw of 95 to 150 mL on average was taken per donor. TCRB transcripts that were expressed got sequenced, as all of the isolated RNA had been reverse transcribed. TCRdb's copy holds only in-frame clones and misses some; the assay was immunoSEQ multiplex PCR. The table records about 230,000 clones, over 8.5% of them present only once. V usage is TRBV18 and J usage is TRBJ2-2; D unresolved. The clonotype originates from a woman younger than 35 in good health. Material for sequencing was naive CD4+ T cells from blood. CDR3 coding DNA: TGTGCCAGCTCACACAGCACCGGGGAGCTGTTTTTT. Encoded protein: CASSHSTGELFF. Drawing the rest from reference TRBV18 and TRBJ2-2, the complete variable domain is NAGVMQNPRHLVRRRGQEARLRCSPMKGHSHVYWYRQLPEEGLKFMVYLQKENIIDESGMPKERFSAEFPKEGPSILRIQQVVRGDSAAYFCASSHSTGELFFGEGSRLTVL.